The 9 T cell receptor beta chains below come from one sample, sequenced in a study of T cell responses to AZD1222 COVID-19 vaccine. Generated by immunoSEQ multiplex PCR, the TCRdb table keeps only in-frame clones and is missing some. The sample records approximately 140,000 clones, approximately 90% being singletons. The input for sequencing was peripheral blood, taken on day 0 of AZD1222 vaccination. Receptors originate from an adult in good health.

This clone showed up just once. The chain employs TRBV5-1 and TRBJ2-2; 7 nucleotides line up with TRBD1. V lost 9 bases and J lost 1; bases outside the gene matches: 6. Germline V gene lookup returns CDR1 SGHRS and CDR2 YFSETQ. CDR3 length equals 14 residues. Here the CDR3 DNA reads TGCGCCACCCAGACAGGGATGAACACCGGGGAGCTGTTTTTT. It specifies CATQTGMNTGELFF.

The chain couples TRBV7-9 to TRBJ1-1; tentative D call: TRBD1 (5 bases). This CDR3 spans 14 amino acids. Per germline, CDR1 SEHNR and CDR2 FQNEAQ (reference sequence). V shed 3 bases and J shed 0 bases, with 8 bases lying between them. CDR3: CASSFEGLNTEAFF. The DNA for the CDR3 is TGTGCCAGCAGCTTCGAGGGGTTGAACACTGAAGCTTTCTTT.

This clone was recorded once. The rearrangement uses TRBV6-2 or TRBV6-3 and TRBJ2-1; 7 nucleotides line up with TRBD2. V was pared by 7 bases and J by 7 bases, with 16 bases of the junction left unmatched. CDR1 is MNHEY and CDR2 is SVGEGT in the germline V gene. This CDR3 spans 16 amino acids. CDR3 loop: CASTPAGRKDGNEQFF. The CDR3 nucleotides are TGTGCCAGCACCCCGGCCGGGAGGAAGGACGGGAATGAGCAGTTCTTC.

V and J are TRBV6-6 and TRBJ2-7; 9 nucleotides line up with TRBD1. Looked up from germline, CDR1 is MNHNY and CDR2 is SVGAGI (reference sequence). The J segment lost 5 bases and the V segment lost 9 bases, leaving 14 bases of the junction unmatched. This CDR3 comprises 15 residues. The CDR3 protein is CASRTPGQGTDEQYF. CDR3 DNA: TGTGCCAGTAGAACCCCGGGACAGGGTACCGACGAGCAGTACTTC.

This clone was observed a few times. The rearrangement links TRBV5-1 to TRBJ1-2, with TRBD1 matching over 10 bases. This CDR3 has 14 amino acids. Germline CDR1 SGHRS, CDR2 YFSETQ. V shed 5 bases and J 4 bases; nucleotides not matched to a gene: 5. CDR3 region: CASRETGGTYGYTF. CDR3 nucleotides: TGCGCCAGCAGAGAGACAGGGGGCACCTATGGCTACACCTTC.

This chain links TRBV6-5 with TRBJ1-2; unclear D gene. The CDR3 is 15 amino acids. V lost 7 bases, J lost 1 base, and 16 bases lay in between. Germline V gene sequence: CDR1 MNHEY, CDR2 SVGAGI. This CDR3 is CASNPGGGFNYGYTF. In DNA form, the CDR3 reads TGTGCCAGCAATCCAGGCGGAGGTTTTAACTATGGCTACACCTTC.

The chain uses TRBV9 and TRBJ2-2; D is unclear. V lost 0 bases and J lost 8, with 8 bases in between. Germline V gene lookup returns CDR1 SGDLS and CDR2 YYNGEE. CDR3 length: 13 residues. CDR3 residues: CASSVAHRGELFF. CDR3 sequence (DNA): TGTGCCAGCAGCGTAGCTCACCGGGGGGAGCTGTTTTTT.

The chain joins TRBV19 to TRBJ2-1, with 10 bases aligning to TRBD2. The germline gives CDR1 LNHDA, CDR2 SQIVND (reference sequence). The V segment lost 6 bases and the J segment 4 bases; nucleotides outside the gene matches: 9. The CDR3 sequence is 16 residues long. Written as DNA, the CDR3 is TGTGCCAGTAGGAGCCTGGTGACTAGCGGGTACAATGAGCAGTTCTTC. It codes for CASRSLVTSGYNEQFF. Looking up the rest from reference TRBV19 and TRBJ2-1 gives the full variable domain: DGGITQSPKYLFRKEGQNVTLSCEQNLNHDAMYWYRQDPGQGLRLIYYSQIVNDFQKGDIAEGYSVSREKKESFPLTVTSAQKNPTAFYLCASRSLVTSGYNEQFFGPGTRLTVL.

The rearrangement joins TRBV3-1 (or the pseudogene TRBV3-2) to TRBJ1-1; D unclear. V was trimmed by 5 bases and J by 2 bases, leaving 6 bases between them. Germline CDR1 and CDR2: LGHDT and YNNKEL (reference sequence). The CDR3 loop spans 12 amino acids. CDR3 sequence: CASSRSNTEAFF. CDR3 in DNA: TGTGCCAGCAGCAGGTCTAACACTGAAGCTTTCTTT.